The 22 T cell receptor beta chains reported below all come from one sample, sequenced in a study of T-cell memory formation after mild COVID-19. One entry per CDR3 protein, called by TCRdb with MiXCR from the 5' RACE reads. Among around 200,000 distinct CDR3 sequences listed, about 22% were seen once. The sample was PBMCs or a T cell subset sorted from them (not recorded which). These receptors all come from an adult woman who had mild COVID-19 (a few samples of this study predate the infection). Cell type and time point are not known.

In its sample, this clonotype was seen a few times. The V call is TRBV12-3 or TRBV12-4, the J call TRBJ1-1; D gene uncertain. V lost 3 bases and J 4 bases, leaving 12 bases between the germline ends. This CDR3 is built from 14 residues. DNA for the CDR3: TGTGCCAGCAGTTTCGGTGGTGGAGGCACTGAAGCTTTCTTT. The encoded protein is CASSFGGGGTEAFF.

This clonotype was seen only a few times. This chain links TRBV12-3 or TRBV12-4 with TRBJ2-7, with D perhaps matching TRBD2 (5 bases). V lost 6 bases to trimming and J lost 2 bases, with 11 bases between them. This CDR3 comprises 13 residues. In DNA, the CDR3 is TGTGCCAGCAGAGGACTGGCGGCCTACGAGCAGTACTTC. Protein product: CASRGLAAYEQYF.

Only a few counts were recorded for this clonotype. The chain joins TRBV10-3 to TRBJ1-2; D perhaps matches TRBD1 (5 bases). The CDR3 has 13 residues. The V gene's germline CDR1 is ENHRY and CDR2 SYGVKD. Trimming cost V 0 bases and J 9 bases, with 11 bases left between them. CDR3: CAISESGPGSYTF. In DNA form, the CDR3 reads TGTGCCATCAGTGAGTCCGGGCCAGGGAGCTACACCTTC.

This clonotype was found a few times. The J gene is TRBJ2-2, the V gene TRBV12-3 or TRBV12-4; 10 positions agree with TRBD1. The CDR3 sequence is 15 residues long. V trimming: 5 bases; J trimming: 5 bases; junction bases outside the gene matches: 5. The DNA for the CDR3 is TGTGCCAGCAGTGCGGACAGGGGGTTTACCGGGGAGCTGTTTTTT. Translating it yields CASSADRGFTGELFF.

The gene calls are TRBV7-9 and TRBJ2-1; TRBD2 aligns across 8 bases. Per germline, CDR1 SEHNR and CDR2 FQNEAQ (reference sequence). There are 15 residues in the CDR3. V shed 5 bases and J 3 bases; nucleotides not matched to a gene: 6. The CDR3: CASSVTGTSYNEQFF. CDR3 bases: TGTGCCAGCAGCGTTACCGGGACTAGCTACAATGAGCAGTTCTTC.

V is TRBV9 and J is TRBJ2-3, with no clear D. Trimming cost V 3 bases and J 5 bases, with 13 bases left between them. The CDR3 contains 14 residues. From germline, CDR1 is SGDLS and CDR2 YYNGEE. CDR3 bases: TGTGCCAGCAGCGAGGACCACTGGGGAGATACGCAGTATTTT. Translating gives CASSEDHWGDTQYF. The entire variable domain, with the rest obtained from reference TRBV9 and TRBJ2-3, is as follows: DSGVTQTPKHLITATGQRVTLRCSPRSGDLSVYWYQQSLDQGLQFLIQYYNGEERAKGNILERFSAQQFPDLHSELNLSSLELGDSALYFCASSEDHWGDTQYFGPGTRLTVL.

This clonotype appeared a few times. This rearrangement joins TRBV20-1 to TRBJ2-5, with 9 bases aligning to TRBD2. V shed 0 bases, J shed 3 bases, and the junction held 5 bases outside the gene matches. The V gene's germline CDR1 is DFQATT and CDR2 SNEGSKA (reference sequence). The CDR3 has 15 residues. This CDR3 is CSARDTASGKETQYF. For the CDR3, the DNA is TGCAGTGCTAGAGATACGGCTAGCGGGAAAGAGACCCAGTACTTC.

A few counts support this clonotype. The rearrangement links TRBV7-9 to TRBJ2-7; no clear D gene. The germline gives CDR1 SEHNR, CDR2 FQNEAQ (reference sequence). Trimming removed 1 base from V and 4 bases from J, with 11 bases in between. This CDR3 region has 14 residues. DNA of the CDR3: TGTGCCAGCAGCTTAGGGGTCACAGTATACGAGCAGTACTTC. It specifies CASSLGVTVYEQYF.

The rearrangement links TRBV6-5 to TRBJ2-7, with D perhaps matching TRBD2 (6 bases). Trimming shortened V by 5 bases and J by 3 bases, and 17 bases separated the two germline ends. The length of the CDR3 is 15 residues. The V gene's germline CDR1 is MNHEY and CDR2 SVGAGI. DNA of the CDR3: TGTGCCAGCAGTGTAGAGCTGACGGGGGTCTACGAGCAGTACTTC. It yields the protein CASSVELTGVYEQYF.

This clonotype was counted a few times. The CDR3 protein is CASTDRDPYEQYF. Written as DNA, the CDR3 is TGTGCCAGTACGGACAGGGATCCCTACGAGCAGTACTTC. The V gene is TRBV12-3 or TRBV12-4, the J gene TRBJ2-7; the match to TRBD1 covers 8 bases. The V segment lost 9 bases and the J segment 2 bases; nucleotides outside the gene matches: 6. The CDR3 extends over 13 amino acids.

This clonotype turned up a few times. This rearrangement joins TRBV27 to TRBJ1-3, with no clear D. Per the germline V gene, CDR1 is MNHEY and CDR2 is SMNVEV (reference sequence). Deletions cut 5 bases from V and 8 bases from J, with 10 bases between. The CDR3 is 12 amino acids. The CDR3 loop is CASSSTGHTIYF. For the CDR3, the DNA is TGTGCCAGCAGTAGTACCGGACACACCATATATTTT.

This rearrangement joins TRBV24-1 to TRBJ1-2, with D hard to call. The CDR3 loop spans 13 amino acids. V was trimmed by 4 bases and J by 0 bases, leaving 5 bases between them. Germline V gives CDR1 KGHDR, CDR2 SFDVKD. As DNA, the CDR3 is TGTGCCACCAGTGAGGGGACTAACTATGGCTACACCTTC. It translates to CATSEGTNYGYTF.

This clonotype occurred many times. In DNA form, the CDR3 reads TGTGCCAGCAGTGACTCTGACACAGATACGCAGTATTTT. This encodes CASSDSDTDTQYF. V and J are TRBV6-4 and TRBJ2-3; no clear D. Trimming removed 0 bases at V and 2 bases at J, with 3 bases between. There are 13 residues in the CDR3. CDR1 MRHNA and CDR2 SNTAGT come from the germline V gene.

The V gene is TRBV20-1, the J gene TRBJ1-3; maybe TRBD1 (6 bases). The CDR3 spans 15 residues. Deletions cut 0 bases from V and 7 bases from J, with 16 bases between. Germline values: CDR1 DFQATT, CDR2 SNEGSKA (reference sequence). The CDR3 coding sequence is TGCAGTGCTAGAGATGGGGACCTTCAGGGGAACACCATATATTTT. It is translated as CSARDGDLQGNTIYF.

This chain joins TRBV7-9 and TRBJ2-4, with TRBD2 matching 8 bases. V was clipped by 4 bases and J by 5 bases; unmatched bases: 7. CDR1 is SEHNR and CDR2 is FQNEAQ in the germline V gene (reference sequence). This CDR3 has 15 amino acids. CDR3 nucleotide sequence: TGTGCCAGCAGCTCCTCCGGGAGGGCTCAAAACATTCAGTACTTC. Encoded protein: CASSSSGRAQNIQYF.

This clonotype came up a few times. The chain employs TRBV20-1 and TRBJ1-6, with 8 bases identical to TRBD1. The ends lost 0 bases at V and 7 bases at J; junction bases unmatched: 5. The CDR3 length is 15 residues. Per germline, CDR1 DFQATT and CDR2 SNEGSKA (reference sequence). For the CDR3, the DNA is TGCAGTGCTAGAGACAGGGGGCGCTTCAATTCACCCCTCCACTTT. It yields the protein CSARDRGRFNSPLHF.

This clonotype was picked up a small number of times. The V call is TRBV5-1, the J call TRBJ2-7; 7 nucleotides match TRBD1. Per germline, CDR1 SGHRS and CDR2 YFSETQ. The CDR3 is 13 amino acids. V gave up 2 bases and J gave up 3 bases; unmatched junction bases: 2. CDR3 nucleotides: TGCGCCAGCAGCTTTTCAGGGGGCTACGAGCAGTACTTC. Encoded protein: CASSFSGGYEQYF. Filled out from reference TRBV5-1 and TRBJ2-7, the complete variable domain reads KAGVTQTPRYLIKTRGQQVTLSCSPISGHRSVSWYQQTPGQGLQFLFEYFSETQRNKGNFPGRFSGRQFSNSRSEMNVSTLELGDSALYLCASSFSGGYEQYFGPGTRLTVT.

V is TRBV7-6 and J is TRBJ2-1; D is perhaps TRBD1 or TRBD2 (5 bases each). V shed 3 bases and J shed 6 bases, with 15 bases lying between them. This CDR3 spans 15 amino acids. The germline gives CDR1 SGHVS, CDR2 FNYEAQ. The CDR3 loop reads CASSFPGDVANEQFF. Here the CDR3 DNA reads TGTGCCAGCAGCTTCCCCGGGGACGTAGCCAATGAGCAGTTCTTC.

In its sample, this clonotype was seen a few times. The rearrangement links TRBV12-3 or TRBV12-4 to TRBJ2-1, with D possibly TRBD1 on 7 matching bases. The CDR3 extends over 15 amino acids. The V gene lost 7 bases and the J gene lost 6 bases, with 19 bases spanning the gap. Here the CDR3 reads CASKVSGAGGNEQFF. In nucleotides, the CDR3 is TGTGCCAGCAAGGTGTCGGGGGCAGGGGGCAATGAGCAGTTCTTC.

The J gene is TRBJ1-5, the V gene TRBV9; D gene uncertain. Trimming took 4 bases from V and 2 from J, leaving 13 bases between them. The germline V gene has CDR1 SGDLS and CDR2 YYNGEE. The CDR3 extends over 15 amino acids. CDR3 DNA: TGTGCCAGCAGCCCAACGGGAGTACGCAATCAGCCCCAGCATTTT. It codes for CASSPTGVRNQPQHF.

The chain uses TRBV24-1 and TRBJ2-1; weak D call: TRBD2 (6 bases). The length of the CDR3 is 17 residues. The germline V gene encodes CDR1 KGHDR and CDR2 SFDVKD. V was shortened by 4 bases and J by 5 bases, with 20 bases between the two germline ends. CDR3 amino acids: CATSEPPGLRWDNEQFF. DNA of the CDR3: TGTGCCACCAGTGAGCCGCCGGGACTCCGATGGGACAATGAGCAGTTCTTC.

The J gene is TRBJ1-2, the V gene TRBV3-1; no reliable D call. In germline, CDR1 is LGHDT, CDR2 YNNKEL (reference sequence). This CDR3 comprises 14 residues. The ends were cut back, 0 bases at V and 4 bases at J, with 9 bases in the middle. The CDR3 protein is CASSQEYELYGYTF. The CDR3 nucleotides are TGTGCCAGCAGCCAAGAATACGAGCTCTATGGCTACACCTTC.